The present T cell receptor (beta chain) was sequenced within a study of PD-1 blockade in classical Hodgkin lymphoma. Time point indicated: newly diagnosed, previously untreated cHL patient sample. Investigators isolated CD4+ T cells from thawed PBMCs through magnetic negative selection. Some clones are missing from TCRdb's copy, which holds only in-frame ones; the method was immunoSEQ multiplex PCR. This sample yields fewer than 40,000 clones, of which around 89% are seen a single time; 0.22% belongs to the top ten. The CDR3 consists of 14 residues. Germline V gene lookup returns CDR1 SGHRS and CDR2 YFSETQ.

The rearrangement links TRBV5-1 to TRBJ2-5; TRBD1 might be the D (6 bases). Judging by the DNA end, TRBJ2-7 fits better; the J call may be wrong. The sample taken for sequencing was CD4+ T cells from blood. This TCR was sampled from a human donor with classical Hodgkin lymphoma. The CDR3: CASSDRTASYEQYF. The CDR3 DNA follows: TGCGCCAGCAGCGACCGGACAGCCTCCTACGAGCAGTACTTC.